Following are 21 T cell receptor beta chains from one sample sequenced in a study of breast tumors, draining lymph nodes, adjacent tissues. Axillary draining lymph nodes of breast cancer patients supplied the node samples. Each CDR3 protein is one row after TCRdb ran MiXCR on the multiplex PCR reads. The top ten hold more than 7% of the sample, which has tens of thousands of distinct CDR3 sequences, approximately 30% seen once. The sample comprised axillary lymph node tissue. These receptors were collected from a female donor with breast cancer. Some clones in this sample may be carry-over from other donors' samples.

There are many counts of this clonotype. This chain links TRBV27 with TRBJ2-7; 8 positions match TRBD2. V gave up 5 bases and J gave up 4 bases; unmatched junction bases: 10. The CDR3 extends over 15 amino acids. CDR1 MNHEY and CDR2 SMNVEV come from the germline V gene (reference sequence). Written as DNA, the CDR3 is TGTGCCAGCAGTCCCCCCAGCGGGAGATGGTACGAGCAGTACTTC. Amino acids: CASSPPSGRWYEQYF.

For the CDR3, the DNA is TGCAGTGCTAGGTCGGGCCAGGGCTATGGCTACACCTTC. The encoded protein is CSARSGQGYGYTF. This chain uses TRBV20-1 with TRBJ1-2, with D tentatively TRBD1 (5 bases). V lost 3 bases and J lost 4, with 12 bases in between. Germline V CDR1 and CDR2: DFQATT, SNEGSKA (reference sequence). CDR3 length: 13 amino acids.

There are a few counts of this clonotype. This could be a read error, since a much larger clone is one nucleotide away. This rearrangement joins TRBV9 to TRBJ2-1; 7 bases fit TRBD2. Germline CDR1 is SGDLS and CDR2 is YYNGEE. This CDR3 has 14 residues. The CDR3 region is CASSVEGGRDEQSF. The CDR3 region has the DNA TGTGCCAGCAGCGTAGAGGGAGGGCGGGATGAGCAGTCCTTC.

The CDR3 protein is CASSPIAGVSHIAKNIQYF. In DNA form, the CDR3 reads TGTGCCAGCAGTCCCATAGCGGGAGTATCCCATATAGCCAAAAACATTCAGTACTTC. J is TRBJ2-4 and V is TRBV6-5, with 9 bases aligning to TRBD2. Germline CDR1 is MNHEY and CDR2 is SVGAGI. V lost 5 bases, J lost 0 bases, and 14 bases stayed unmatched. This CDR3 has 19 residues.

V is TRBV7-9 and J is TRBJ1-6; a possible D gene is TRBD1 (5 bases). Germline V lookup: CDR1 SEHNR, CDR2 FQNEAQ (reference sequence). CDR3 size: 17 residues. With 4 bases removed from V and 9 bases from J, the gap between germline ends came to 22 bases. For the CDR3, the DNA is TGTGCCAGCAGCTCACACGAACTGACGGGGGGTAGTTCACCCCTCCACTTT. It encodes CASSSHELTGGSSPLHF. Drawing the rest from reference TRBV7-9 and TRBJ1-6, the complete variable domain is DTGVSQNPRHKITKRGQNVTFRCDPISEHNRLYWYRQTLGQGPEFLTYFQNEAQLEKSRLLSDRFSAERPKGSFSTLEIQRTEQGDSAMYLCASSSHELTGGSSPLHFGNGTRLTVT.

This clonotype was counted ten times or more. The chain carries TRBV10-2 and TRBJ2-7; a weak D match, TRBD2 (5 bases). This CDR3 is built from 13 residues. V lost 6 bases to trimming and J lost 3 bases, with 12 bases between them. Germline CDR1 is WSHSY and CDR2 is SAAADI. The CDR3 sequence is CASRDFTGYEQYF. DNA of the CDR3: TGCGCCAGCAGGGACTTCACGGGCTACGAGCAGTACTTC.

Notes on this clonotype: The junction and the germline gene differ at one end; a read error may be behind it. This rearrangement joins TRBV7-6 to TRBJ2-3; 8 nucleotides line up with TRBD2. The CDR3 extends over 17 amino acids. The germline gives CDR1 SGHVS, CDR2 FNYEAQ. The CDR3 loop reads CTSSSSSGVLGTDTQYF. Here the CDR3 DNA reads TGTACCAGCAGCTCCAGTAGCGGGGTTCTCGGCACAGATACGCAGTATTTT.

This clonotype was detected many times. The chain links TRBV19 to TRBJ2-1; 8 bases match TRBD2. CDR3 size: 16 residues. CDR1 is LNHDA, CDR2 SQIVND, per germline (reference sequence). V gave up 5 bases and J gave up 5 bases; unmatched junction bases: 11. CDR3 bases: TGTGCCAGTAGTCCAGGACGGGAGGGCCCAAACAATGAGCAGTTCTTC. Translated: CASSPGREGPNNEQFF.

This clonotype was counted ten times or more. The CDR3 coding sequence is TGTGCCAGCAGCTTAGCGGGACCTCAAGAGACCCAGTACTTC. Amino acid sequence: CASSLAGPQETQYF. This chain joins TRBV11-2 and TRBJ2-5, with D tentatively TRBD1 or TRBD2 (5 bases each). V shed 1 base and J shed 2 bases, with 8 bases lying between them. Germline V gene sequence: CDR1 SGHAT, CDR2 FQNNGV. CDR3 length: 14 amino acids.

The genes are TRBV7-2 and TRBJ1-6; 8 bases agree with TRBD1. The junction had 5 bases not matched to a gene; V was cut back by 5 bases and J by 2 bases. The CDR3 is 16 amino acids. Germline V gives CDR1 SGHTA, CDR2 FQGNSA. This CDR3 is CASSDSGGAYNSPLHF. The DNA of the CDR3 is TGTGCCAGCAGCGATTCAGGGGGCGCCTATAATTCACCCCTCCACTTT. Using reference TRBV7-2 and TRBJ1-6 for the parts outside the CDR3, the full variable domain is GAGVSQSPSNKVTEKGKDVELRCDPISGHTALYWYRQSLGQGLEFLIYFQGNSAPDKSGLPSDRFSAERTGGSVSTLTIQRTQQEDSAVYLCASSDSGGAYNSPLHFGNGTRLTVT.

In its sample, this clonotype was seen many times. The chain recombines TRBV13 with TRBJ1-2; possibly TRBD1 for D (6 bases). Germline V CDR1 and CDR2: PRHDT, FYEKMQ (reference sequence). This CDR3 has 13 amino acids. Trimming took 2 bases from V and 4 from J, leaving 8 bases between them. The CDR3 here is CASSLSDSYGYTF. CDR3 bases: TGTGCCAGCAGCTTATCGGACAGCTATGGCTACACCTTC.

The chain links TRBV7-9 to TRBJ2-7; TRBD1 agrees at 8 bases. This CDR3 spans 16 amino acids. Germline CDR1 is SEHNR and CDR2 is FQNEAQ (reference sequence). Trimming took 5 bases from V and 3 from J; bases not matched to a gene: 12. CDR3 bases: TGTGCCAGCAGCGTACAGACCTGGACAGGGAGCTACGAGCAGTACTTC. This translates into CASSVQTWTGSYEQYF.

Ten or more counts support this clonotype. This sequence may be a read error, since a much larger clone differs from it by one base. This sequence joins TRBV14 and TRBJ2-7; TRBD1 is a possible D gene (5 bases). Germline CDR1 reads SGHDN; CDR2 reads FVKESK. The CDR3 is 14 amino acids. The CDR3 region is CASSQDRVSYEQSF. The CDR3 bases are TGTGCCAGCAGCCAAGACAGGGTCAGCTACGAGCAGTCCTTC.

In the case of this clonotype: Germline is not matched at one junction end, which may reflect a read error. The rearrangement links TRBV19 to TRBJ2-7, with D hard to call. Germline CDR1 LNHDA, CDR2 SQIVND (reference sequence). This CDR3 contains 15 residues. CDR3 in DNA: TGTGCTAGTAGTATAGTGGATGGCGGTTCCTACGAGCAGTACTTC. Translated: CASSIVDGGSYEQYF.

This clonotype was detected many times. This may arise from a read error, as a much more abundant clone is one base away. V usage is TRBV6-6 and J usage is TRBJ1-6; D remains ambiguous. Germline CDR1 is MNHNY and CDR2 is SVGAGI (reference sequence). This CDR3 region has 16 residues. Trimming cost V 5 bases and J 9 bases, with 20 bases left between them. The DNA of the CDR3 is TGTGCCAGCAGTCACACCGGCTTCGGGCAAGGTTCACCCCTCCACTTT. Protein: CASSHTGFGQGSPLHF.

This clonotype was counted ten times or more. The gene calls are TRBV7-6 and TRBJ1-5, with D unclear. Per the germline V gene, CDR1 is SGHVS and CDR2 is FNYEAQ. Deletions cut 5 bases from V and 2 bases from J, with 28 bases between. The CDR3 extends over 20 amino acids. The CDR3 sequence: CASSAVPRNSVSGGNQPQHF. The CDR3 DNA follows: TGTGCCAGCAGCGCCGTACCGAGGAACAGTGTTTCCGGGGGCAATCAGCCCCAGCATTTT.

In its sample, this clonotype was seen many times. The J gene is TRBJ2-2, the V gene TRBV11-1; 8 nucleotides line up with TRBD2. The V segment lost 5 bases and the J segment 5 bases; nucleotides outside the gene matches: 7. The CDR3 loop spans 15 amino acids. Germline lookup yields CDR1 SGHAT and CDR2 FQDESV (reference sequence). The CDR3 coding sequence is TGTGCCAGCAGCGAAACTAGCGGAAGTACCGGGGAGCTGTTTTTT. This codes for CASSETSGSTGELFF.

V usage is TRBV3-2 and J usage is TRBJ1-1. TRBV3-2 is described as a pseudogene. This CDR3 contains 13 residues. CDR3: CASSHDPRIEAFF. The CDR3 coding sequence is TGTGCCAGCAGCCATGACCCTAGGATCGAAGCTTTCTTT.

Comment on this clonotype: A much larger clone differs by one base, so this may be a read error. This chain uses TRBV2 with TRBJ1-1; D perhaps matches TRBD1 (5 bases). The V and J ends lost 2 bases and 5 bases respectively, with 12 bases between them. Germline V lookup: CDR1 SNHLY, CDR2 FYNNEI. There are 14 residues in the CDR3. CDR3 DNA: TGTGCCAGCAGTGAACGGCAGGGAAAGACTGAAGCTTTCTTT. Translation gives CASSERQGKTEAFF.

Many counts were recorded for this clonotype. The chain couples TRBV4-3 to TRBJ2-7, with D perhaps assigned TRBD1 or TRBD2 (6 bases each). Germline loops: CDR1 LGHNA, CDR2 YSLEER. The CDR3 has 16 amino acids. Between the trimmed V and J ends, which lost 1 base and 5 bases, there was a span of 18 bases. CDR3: CASSQALGGSGDEQYF. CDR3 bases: TGCGCCAGCAGCCAAGCCCTTGGGGGGTCAGGGGACGAGCAGTACTTC.

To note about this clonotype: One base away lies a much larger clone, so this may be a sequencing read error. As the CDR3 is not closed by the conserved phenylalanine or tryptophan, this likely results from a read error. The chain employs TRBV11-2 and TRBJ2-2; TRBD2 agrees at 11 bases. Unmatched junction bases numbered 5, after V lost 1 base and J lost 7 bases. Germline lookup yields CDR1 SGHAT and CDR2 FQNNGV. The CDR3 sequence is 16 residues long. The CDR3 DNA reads TGTGCCAGCAGCTTAGCCCCTAGCGGGGGGATCGGGGAGCTGTTTCTT. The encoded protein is CASSLAPSGGIGELFL.